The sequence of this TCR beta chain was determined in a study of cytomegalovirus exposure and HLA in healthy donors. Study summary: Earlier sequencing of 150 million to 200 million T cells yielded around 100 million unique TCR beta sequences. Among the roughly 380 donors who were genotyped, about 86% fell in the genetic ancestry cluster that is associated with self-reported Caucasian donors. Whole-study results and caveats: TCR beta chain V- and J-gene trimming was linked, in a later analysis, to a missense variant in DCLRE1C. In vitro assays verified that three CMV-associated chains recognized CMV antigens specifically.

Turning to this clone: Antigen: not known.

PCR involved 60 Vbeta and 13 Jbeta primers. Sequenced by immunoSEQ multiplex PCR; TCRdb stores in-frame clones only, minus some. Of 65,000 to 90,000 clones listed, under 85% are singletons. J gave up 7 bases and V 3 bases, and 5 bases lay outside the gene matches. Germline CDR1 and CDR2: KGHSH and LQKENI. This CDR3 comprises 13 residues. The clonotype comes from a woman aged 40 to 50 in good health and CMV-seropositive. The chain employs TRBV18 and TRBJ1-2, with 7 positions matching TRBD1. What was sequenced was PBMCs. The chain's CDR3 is CASSPKQGFGYTF. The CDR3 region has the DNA TGTGCCAGCTCACCGAAACAGGGGTTTGGCTACACCTTC.